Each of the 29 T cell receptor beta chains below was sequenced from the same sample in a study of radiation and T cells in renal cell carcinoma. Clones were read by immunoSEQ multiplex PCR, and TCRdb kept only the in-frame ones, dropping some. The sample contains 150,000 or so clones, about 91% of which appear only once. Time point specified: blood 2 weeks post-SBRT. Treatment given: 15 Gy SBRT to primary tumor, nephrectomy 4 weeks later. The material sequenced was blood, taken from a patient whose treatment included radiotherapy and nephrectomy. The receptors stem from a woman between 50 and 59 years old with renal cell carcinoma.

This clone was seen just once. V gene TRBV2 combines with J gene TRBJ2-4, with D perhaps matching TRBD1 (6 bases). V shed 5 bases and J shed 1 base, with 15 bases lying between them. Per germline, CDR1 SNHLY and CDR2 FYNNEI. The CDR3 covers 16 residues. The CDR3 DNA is TGTGCCAGCAGTATGGACAGTAGACTGGCCAAAAACATTCAGTACTTC. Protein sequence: CASSMDSRLAKNIQYF.

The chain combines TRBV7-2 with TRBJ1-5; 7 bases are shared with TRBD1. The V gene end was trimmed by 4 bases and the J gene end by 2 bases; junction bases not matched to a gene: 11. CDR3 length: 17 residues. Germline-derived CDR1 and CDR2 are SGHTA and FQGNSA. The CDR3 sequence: CASSSVLTGAGNQPQHF. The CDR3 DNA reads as TGTGCCAGCAGCTCGGTACTCACAGGGGCGGGCAATCAGCCCCAGCATTTT. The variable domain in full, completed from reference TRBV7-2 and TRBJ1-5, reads GAGVSQSPSNKVTEKGKDVELRCDPISGHTALYWYRQSLGQGLEFLIYFQGNSAPDKSGLPSDRFSAERTGGSVSTLTIQRTQQEDSAVYLCASSSVLTGAGNQPQHFGDGTRLSIL.

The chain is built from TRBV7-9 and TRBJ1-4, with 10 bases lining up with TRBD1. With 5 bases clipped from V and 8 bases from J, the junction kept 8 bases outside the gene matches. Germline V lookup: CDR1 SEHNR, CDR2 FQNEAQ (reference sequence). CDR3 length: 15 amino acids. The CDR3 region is CASSPRQGAGEKLFF. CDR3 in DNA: TGTGCCAGCAGCCCGAGACAGGGGGCGGGCGAAAAACTGTTTTTT.

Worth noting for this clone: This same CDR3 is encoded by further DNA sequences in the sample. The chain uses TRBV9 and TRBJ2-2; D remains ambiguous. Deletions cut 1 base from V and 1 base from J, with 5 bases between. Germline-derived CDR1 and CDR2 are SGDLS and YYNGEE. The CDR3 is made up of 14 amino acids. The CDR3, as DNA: TGTGCCAGCAGCGTAACCGGGAACACCGGGGAGCTGTTTTTT. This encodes CASSVTGNTGELFF. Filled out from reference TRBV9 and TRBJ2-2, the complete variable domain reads DSGVTQTPKHLITATGQRVTLRCSPRSGDLSVYWYQQSLDQGLQFLIQYYNGEERAKGNILERFSAQQFPDLHSELNLSSLELGDSALYFCASSVTGNTGELFFGEGSRLTVL.

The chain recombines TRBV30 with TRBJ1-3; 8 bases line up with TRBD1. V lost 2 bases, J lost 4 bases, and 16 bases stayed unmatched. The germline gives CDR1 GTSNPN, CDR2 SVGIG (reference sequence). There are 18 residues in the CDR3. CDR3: CAWSKWDRLVLGGNTIYF. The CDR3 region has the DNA TGTGCCTGGAGTAAGTGGGACAGGCTGGTCCTAGGAGGAAACACCATATATTTT.

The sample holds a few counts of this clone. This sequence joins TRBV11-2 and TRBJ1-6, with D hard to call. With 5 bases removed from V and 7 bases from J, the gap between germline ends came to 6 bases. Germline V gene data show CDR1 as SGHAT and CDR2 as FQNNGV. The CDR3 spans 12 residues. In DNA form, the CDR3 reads TGTGCCAGCAGCCAGCGGAATTCACCCCTCCACTTT. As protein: CASSQRNSPLHF.

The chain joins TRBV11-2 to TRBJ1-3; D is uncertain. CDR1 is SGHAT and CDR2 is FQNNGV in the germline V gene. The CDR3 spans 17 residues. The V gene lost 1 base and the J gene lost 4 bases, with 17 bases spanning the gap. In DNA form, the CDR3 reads TGTGCCAGCAGCTTAGTGGGGTTTCAAGGCCCAGGAAACACCATATATTTT. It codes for CASSLVGFQGPGNTIYF.

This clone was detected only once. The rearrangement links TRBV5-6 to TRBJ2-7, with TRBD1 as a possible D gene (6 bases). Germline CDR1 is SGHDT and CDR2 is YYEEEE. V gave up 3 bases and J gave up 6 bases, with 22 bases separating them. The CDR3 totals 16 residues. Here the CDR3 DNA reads TGTGCCAGCAGCTCAGTAGGGGGAGTAGATTCCCTCGAGCAGTACTTC. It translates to CASSSVGGVDSLEQYF.

CDR3 in DNA: TGTGCCTGGAGTGTACAACAGGGAACAAGCGGCTACACCTTC. As protein: CAWSVQQGTSGYTF. V gene TRBV30 combines with J gene TRBJ1-2; D perhaps matches TRBD1 (6 bases). Germline V gene lookup returns CDR1 GTSNPN and CDR2 SVGIG (reference sequence). This CDR3 is built from 14 residues. Trimming stripped 0 bases from V and 8 bases from J, with 16 bases between.

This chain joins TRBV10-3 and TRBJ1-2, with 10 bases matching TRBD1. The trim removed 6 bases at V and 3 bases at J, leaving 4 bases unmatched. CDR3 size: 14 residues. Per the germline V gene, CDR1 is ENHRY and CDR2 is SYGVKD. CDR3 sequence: CAIRGDRGDYGYTF. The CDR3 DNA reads TGTGCCATCAGGGGGGACAGGGGTGACTATGGCTACACCTTC.

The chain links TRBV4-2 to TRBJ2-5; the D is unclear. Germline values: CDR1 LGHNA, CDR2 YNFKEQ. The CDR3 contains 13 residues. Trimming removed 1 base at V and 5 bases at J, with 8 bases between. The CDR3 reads CASSQVEDETQYF. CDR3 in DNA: TGTGCCAGCAGCCAAGTCGAGGATGAGACCCAGTACTTC.

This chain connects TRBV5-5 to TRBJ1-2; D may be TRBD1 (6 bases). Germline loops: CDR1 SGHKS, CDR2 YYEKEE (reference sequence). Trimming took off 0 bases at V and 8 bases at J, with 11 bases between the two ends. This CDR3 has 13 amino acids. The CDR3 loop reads CASSLDRDLGYTF. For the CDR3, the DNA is TGTGCCAGCAGCTTGGACAGGGATTTGGGCTACACCTTC. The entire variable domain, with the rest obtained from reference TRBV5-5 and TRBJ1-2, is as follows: DAGVTQSPTHLIKTRGQQVTLRCSPISGHKSVSWYQQVLGQGPQFIFQYYEKEERGRGNFPDRFSARQFPNYSSELNVNALLLGDSALYLCASSLDRDLGYTFGSGTRLTVV.

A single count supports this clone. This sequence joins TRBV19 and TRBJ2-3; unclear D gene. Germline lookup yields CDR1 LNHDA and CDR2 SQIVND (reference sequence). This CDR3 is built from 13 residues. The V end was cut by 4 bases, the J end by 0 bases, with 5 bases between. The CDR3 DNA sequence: TGTGCCAGTAGTAAGGGCAGCACAGATACGCAGTATTTT. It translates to CASSKGSTDTQYF.

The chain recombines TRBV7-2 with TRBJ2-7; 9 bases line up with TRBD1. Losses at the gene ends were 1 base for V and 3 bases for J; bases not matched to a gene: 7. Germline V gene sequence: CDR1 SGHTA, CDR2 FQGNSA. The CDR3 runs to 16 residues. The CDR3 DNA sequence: TGTGCCAGCAGCTTAGTCTCCGGGACAGGGTTCTACGAGCAGTACTTC. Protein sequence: CASSLVSGTGFYEQYF.

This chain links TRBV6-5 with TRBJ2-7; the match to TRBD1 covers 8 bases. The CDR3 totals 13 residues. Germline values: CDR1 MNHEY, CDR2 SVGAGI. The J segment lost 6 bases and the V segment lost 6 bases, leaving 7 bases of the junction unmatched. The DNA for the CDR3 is TGTGCCAGCAGCGTGACAGGGGATGGCGAGCAGTACTTC. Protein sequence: CASSVTGDGEQYF.

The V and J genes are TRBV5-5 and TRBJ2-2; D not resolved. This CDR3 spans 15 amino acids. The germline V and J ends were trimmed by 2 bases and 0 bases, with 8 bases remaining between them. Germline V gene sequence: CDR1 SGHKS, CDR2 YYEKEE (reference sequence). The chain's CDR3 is CASSFRATNTGELFF. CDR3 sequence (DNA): TGTGCCAGCAGCTTTCGAGCTACGAACACCGGGGAGCTGTTTTTT.

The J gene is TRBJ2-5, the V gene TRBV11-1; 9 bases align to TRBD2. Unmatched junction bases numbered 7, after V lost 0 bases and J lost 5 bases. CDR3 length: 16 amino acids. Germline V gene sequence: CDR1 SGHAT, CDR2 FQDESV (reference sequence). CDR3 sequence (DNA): TGTGCCAGCAGCTTAGCGATGGCGGGGGGGCAGGAGACCCAGTACTTC. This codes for CASSLAMAGGQETQYF.

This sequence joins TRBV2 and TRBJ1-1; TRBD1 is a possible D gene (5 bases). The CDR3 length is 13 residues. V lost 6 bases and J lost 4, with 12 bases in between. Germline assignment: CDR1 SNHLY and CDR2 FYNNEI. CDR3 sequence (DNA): TGTGCCAGCAGCGCTGGGACGTCCACTGAAGCTTTCTTT. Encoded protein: CASSAGTSTEAFF.

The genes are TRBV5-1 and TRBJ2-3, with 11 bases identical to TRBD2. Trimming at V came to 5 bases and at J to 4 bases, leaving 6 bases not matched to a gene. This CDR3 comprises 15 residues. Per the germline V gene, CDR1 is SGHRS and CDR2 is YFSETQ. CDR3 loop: CASSLSGGAPDTQYF. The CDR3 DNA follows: TGCGCCAGCAGTCTTAGCGGGGGGGCCCCAGATACGCAGTATTTT. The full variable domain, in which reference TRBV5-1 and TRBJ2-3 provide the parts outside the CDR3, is KAGVTQTPRYLIKTRGQQVTLSCSPISGHRSVSWYQQTPGQGLQFLFEYFSETQRNKGNFPGRFSGRQFSNSRSEMNVSTLELGDSALYLCASSLSGGAPDTQYFGPGTRLTVL.

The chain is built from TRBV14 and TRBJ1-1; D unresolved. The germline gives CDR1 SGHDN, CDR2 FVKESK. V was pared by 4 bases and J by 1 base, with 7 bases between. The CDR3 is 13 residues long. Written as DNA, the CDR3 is TGTGCCAGCAGCCTATTGCCGAACACTGAAGCTTTCTTT. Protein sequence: CASSLLPNTEAFF.

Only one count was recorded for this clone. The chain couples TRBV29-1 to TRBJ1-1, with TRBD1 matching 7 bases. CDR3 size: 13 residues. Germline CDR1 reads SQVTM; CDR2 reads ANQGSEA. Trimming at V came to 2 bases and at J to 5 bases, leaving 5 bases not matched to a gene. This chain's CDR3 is CSVESGGETEAFF. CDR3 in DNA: TGCAGCGTTGAATCAGGGGGGGAGACTGAAGCTTTCTTT.

CDR3 protein: CASSATGGGAGNNEQFF. DNA for the CDR3: TGTGCCAGCAGCGCAACGGGCGGGGGGGCTGGCAACAATGAGCAGTTCTTC. The chain uses TRBV9 and TRBJ2-1; 9 bases fit TRBD2. CDR1 is SGDLS and CDR2 is YYNGEE in the germline V gene. The CDR3 runs 17 residues. Trimming cost V 3 bases and J 5 bases; bases outside gene matches: 12.

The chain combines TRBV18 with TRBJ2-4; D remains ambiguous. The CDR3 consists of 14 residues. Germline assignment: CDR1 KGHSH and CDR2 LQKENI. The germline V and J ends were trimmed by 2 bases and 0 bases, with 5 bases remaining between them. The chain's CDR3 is CASSPVLAKNIQYF. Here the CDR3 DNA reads TGTGCCAGCTCACCAGTGCTAGCCAAAAACATTCAGTACTTC.

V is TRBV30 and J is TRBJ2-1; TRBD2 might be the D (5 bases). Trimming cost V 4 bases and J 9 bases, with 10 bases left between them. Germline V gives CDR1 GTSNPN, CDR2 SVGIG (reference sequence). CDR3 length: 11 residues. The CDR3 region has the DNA TGTGCCTGGAAAGAACGGGGTGAGCAGTTCTTC. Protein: CAWKERGEQFF.

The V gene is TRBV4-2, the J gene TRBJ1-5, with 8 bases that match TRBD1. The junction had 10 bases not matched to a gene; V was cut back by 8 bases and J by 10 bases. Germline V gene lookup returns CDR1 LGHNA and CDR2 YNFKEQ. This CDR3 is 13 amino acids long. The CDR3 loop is CASQDRAGKPQHF. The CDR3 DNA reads TGTGCCAGCCAGGACAGGGCGGGTAAACCCCAGCATTTT.

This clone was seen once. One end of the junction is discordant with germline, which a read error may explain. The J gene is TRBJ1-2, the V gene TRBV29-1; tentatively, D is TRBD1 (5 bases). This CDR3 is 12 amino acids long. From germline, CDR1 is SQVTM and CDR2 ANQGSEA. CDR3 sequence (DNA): TGCAGCGTTGTGGAGACAGTCTATAGCTACACCTTC. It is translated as CSVVETVYSYTF.

The CDR3 DNA reads as TGCGCCAGCAGCCGGTTACAGGGAGATACTGAAGCTTTCTTT. Residues: CASSRLQGDTEAFF. V is TRBV4-1 and J is TRBJ1-1; D perhaps matches TRBD1 (6 bases). Germline CDR1 and CDR2: MGHRA and YSYEKL. The CDR3 contains 14 residues. V shed 4 bases and J shed 5 bases, with 14 bases lying between them.

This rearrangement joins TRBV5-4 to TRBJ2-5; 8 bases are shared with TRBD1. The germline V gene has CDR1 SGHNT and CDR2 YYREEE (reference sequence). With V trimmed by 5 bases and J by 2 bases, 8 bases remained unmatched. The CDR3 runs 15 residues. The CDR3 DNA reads TGTGCCAGCAGTCCCGGGACAGGCCTTCAAGAGACCCAGTACTTC. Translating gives CASSPGTGLQETQYF.

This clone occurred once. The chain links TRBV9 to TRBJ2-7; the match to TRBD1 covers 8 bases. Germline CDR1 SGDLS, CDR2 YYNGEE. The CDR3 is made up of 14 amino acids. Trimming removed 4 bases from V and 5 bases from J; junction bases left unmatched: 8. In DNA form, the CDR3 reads TGTGCCAGCAGCCCGCCGGACAGGGCCGACGAGCAGTACTTC. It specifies CASSPPDRADEQYF.